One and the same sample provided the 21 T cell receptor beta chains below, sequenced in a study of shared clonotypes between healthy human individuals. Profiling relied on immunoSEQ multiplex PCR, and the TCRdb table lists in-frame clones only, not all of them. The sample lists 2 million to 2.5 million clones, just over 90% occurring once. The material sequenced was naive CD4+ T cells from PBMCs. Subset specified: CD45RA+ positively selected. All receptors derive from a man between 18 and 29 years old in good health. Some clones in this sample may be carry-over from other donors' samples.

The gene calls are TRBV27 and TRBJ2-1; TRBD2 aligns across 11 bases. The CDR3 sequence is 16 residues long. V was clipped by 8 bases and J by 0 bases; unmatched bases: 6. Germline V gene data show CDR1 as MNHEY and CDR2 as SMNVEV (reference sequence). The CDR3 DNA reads TGTGCCAGCTTCAAAGGGACTAGCGGCTCCTACAATGAGCAGTTCTTC. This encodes CASFKGTSGSYNEQFF.

The CDR3 protein is CASSLLGSYSNQPQHF. The CDR3 nucleotides read TGTGCCAGCAGTTTATTAGGCTCTTATAGCAATCAGCCCCAGCATTTT. V and J are TRBV28 and TRBJ1-5; D remains unclear. V lost 1 base and J 0 bases, leaving 10 bases between the germline ends. Germline V CDR1 and CDR2: MDHEN, SYDVKM. The CDR3 runs to 16 residues.

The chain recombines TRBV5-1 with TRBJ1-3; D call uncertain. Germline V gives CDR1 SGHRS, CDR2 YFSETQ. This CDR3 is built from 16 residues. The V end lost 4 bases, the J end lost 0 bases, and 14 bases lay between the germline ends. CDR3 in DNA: TGCGCCAGCAGCCTTACGCGAGGGATCTCTGGAAACACCATATATTTT. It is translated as CASSLTRGISGNTIYF.

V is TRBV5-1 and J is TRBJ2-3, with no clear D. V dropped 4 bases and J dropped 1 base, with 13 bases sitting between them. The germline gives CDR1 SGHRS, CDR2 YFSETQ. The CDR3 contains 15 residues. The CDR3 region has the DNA TGCGCCAGCAGCCCTCCCGTTAGTGGCACAGATACGCAGTATTTT. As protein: CASSPPVSGTDTQYF.

The CDR3 spells CASSSGTGSYEQYF. CDR3 in DNA: TGTGCCAGCAGCTCAGGGACAGGCTCCTACGAGCAGTACTTC. The rearrangement uses TRBV7-3 and TRBJ2-7; 8 nucleotides agree with TRBD1. This CDR3 is 14 amino acids long. V lost 4 bases and J lost 0; bases outside the gene matches: 2. Germline V gives CDR1 SGHTA, CDR2 FQGTGA.

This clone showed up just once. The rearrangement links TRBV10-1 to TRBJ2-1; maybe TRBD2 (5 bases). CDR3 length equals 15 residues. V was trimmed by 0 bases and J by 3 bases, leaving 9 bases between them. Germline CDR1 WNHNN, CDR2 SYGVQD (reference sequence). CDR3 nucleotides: TGCGCCAGCAGTGAGTCGAGGGATCTCTACAATGAGCAGTTCTTC. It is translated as CASSESRDLYNEQFF.

CDR3 region: CASSPYPTVQETQYF. Written as DNA, the CDR3 is TGTGCCAGTAGCCCTTATCCGACAGTACAAGAGACCCAGTACTTC. The chain joins TRBV19 to TRBJ2-5; D perhaps matches TRBD1 (5 bases). The CDR3 consists of 15 residues. The V end lost 6 bases, the J end lost 2 bases, and 16 bases lay between the germline ends. The germline V gene encodes CDR1 LNHDA and CDR2 SQIVND (reference sequence).

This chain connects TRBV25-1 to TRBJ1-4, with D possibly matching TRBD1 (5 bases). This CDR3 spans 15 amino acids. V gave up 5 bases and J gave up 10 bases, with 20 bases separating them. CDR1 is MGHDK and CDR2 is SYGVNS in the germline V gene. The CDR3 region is CASSPTGTNSGKLFF. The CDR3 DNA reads TGTGCCAGCAGTCCAACCGGGACCAACTCTGGAAAACTGTTTTTT.

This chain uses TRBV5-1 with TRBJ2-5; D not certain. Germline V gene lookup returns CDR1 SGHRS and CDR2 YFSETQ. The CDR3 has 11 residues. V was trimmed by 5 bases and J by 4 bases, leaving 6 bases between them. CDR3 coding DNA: TGCGCCAGCAGGTCAGGAGAGACCCAGTACTTC. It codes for CASRSGETQYF.

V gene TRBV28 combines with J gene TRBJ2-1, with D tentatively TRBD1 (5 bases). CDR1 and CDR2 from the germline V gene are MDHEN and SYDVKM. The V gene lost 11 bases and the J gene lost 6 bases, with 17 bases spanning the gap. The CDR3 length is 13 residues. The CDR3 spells CAARGSSRNEQFF. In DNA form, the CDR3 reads TGTGCCGCTAGGGGAAGCTCTCGCAATGAGCAGTTCTTC.

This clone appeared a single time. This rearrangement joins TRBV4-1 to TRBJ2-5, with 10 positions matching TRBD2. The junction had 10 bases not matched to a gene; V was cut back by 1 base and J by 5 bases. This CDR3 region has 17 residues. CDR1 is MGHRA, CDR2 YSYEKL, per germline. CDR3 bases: TGCGCCAGCAGCCAAGGGGCCTTAGGTAGCGGGAGGGAGACCCAGTACTTC. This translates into CASSQGALGSGRETQYF.

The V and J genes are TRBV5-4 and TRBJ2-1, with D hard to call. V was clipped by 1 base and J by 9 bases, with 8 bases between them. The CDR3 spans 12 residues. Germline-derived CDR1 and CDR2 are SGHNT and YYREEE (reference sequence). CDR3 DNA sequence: TGTGCCAGCAGCTTGTATAATGGTGAGCAGTTCTTC. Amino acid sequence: CASSLYNGEQFF.

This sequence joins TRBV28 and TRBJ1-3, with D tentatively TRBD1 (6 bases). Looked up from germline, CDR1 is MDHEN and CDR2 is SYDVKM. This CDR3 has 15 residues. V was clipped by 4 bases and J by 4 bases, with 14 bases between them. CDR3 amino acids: CASSSTGLRGNTIYF. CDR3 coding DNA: TGTGCCAGCAGTTCTACAGGGTTACGCGGAAACACCATATATTTT.

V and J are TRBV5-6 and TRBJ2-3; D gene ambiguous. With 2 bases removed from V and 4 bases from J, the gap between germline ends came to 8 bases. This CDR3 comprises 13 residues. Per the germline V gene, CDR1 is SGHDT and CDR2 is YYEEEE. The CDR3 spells CASSLKGPDTQYF. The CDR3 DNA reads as TGTGCCAGCAGCTTAAAGGGCCCAGATACGCAGTATTTT.

CDR3 sequence (DNA): TGTGCCAGCAGCTTACTAGCGGGAAAACAAGAGACCCAGTACTTC. Translating it yields CASSLLAGKQETQYF. V is TRBV7-3 and J is TRBJ2-5; TRBD2 aligns across 9 bases. The V gene end was trimmed by 2 bases and the J gene end by 2 bases; junction bases not matched to a gene: 3. This CDR3 spans 15 amino acids. The germline CDR1 and CDR2 sequences are SGHTA and FQGTGA.

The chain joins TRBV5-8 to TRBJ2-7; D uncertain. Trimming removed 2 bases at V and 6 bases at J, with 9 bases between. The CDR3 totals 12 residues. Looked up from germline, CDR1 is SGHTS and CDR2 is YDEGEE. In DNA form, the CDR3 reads TGTGCCAGCAGCTTCCGGACGGTCGAGCAGTACTTC. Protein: CASSFRTVEQYF.

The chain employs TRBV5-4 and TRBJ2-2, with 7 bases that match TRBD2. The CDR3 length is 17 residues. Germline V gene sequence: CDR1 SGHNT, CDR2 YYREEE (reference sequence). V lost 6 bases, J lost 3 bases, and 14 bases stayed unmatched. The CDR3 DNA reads TGTGCCAGCACCACTGGTGGAGGGAGGGGCGACACCGGGGAGCTGTTTTTT. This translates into CASTTGGGRGDTGELFF.

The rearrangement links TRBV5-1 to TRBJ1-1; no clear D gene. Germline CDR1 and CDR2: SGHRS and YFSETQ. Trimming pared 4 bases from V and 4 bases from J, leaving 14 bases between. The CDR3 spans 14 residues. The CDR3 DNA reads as TGCGCCAGCAGCACCCGGACCCGGGGCACTGAAGCTTTCTTT. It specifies CASSTRTRGTEAFF.

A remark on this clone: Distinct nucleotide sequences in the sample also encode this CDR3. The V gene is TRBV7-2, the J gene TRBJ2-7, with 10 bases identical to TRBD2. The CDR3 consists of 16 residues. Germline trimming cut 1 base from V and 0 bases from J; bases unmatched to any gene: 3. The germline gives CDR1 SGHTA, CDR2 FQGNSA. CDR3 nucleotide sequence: TGTGCCAGCAGCTTAGTTTGGACTAGCGGCTCCTACGAGCAGTACTTC. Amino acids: CASSLVWTSGSYEQYF.

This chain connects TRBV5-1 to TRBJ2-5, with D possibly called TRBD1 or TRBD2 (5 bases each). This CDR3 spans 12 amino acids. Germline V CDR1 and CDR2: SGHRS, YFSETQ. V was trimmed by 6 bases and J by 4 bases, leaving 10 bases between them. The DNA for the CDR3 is TGCGCCAGCACTGGGGGATTAGAGACCCAGTACTTC. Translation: CASTGGLETQYF.

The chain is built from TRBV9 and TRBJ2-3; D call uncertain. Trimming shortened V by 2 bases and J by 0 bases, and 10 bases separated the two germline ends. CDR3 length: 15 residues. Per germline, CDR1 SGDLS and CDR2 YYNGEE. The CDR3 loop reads CASSVSPKSTDTQYF. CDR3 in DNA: TGTGCCAGCAGCGTGTCCCCGAAGAGCACAGATACGCAGTATTTT.